This T cell receptor (beta chain) is drawn from a study of cytomegalovirus exposure and HLA in healthy donors. Overall study results and limits: It was reported that the classifier diagnosed cytomegalovirus status with high specificity and sensitivity in both the original and validation cohorts. Overall, under 200 TCR beta chains were annotated as cytomegalovirus-associated.

Donors sampled were nominally healthy, though unrecorded immune exposures were likely. The PCR contained 60 Vbeta and 13 Jbeta primers. The table came from immunoSEQ multiplex PCR; TCRdb's copy has only in-frame clones and leaves some out. The table lists approximately 80,000 clones. A word on this clone: Its cognate antigen is unknown.

The clonotype was recovered from a man aged 18 to 29 in good health and CMV-seropositive. The sequencing sample was made of PBMCs.

The DNA of the CDR3 is TGTGCCAGCAACCCAGATACCGGGACTAGGGGTAATACGCAGTATTTT. Translation: CASNPDTGTRGNTQYF. The rearrangement uses TRBV7-9 and TRBJ2-3, with TRBD2 matching over 8 bases. Germline CDR1 reads SEHNR; CDR2 reads FQNEAQ (reference sequence). The ends lost 7 bases at V and 7 bases at J; junction bases unmatched: 16. The CDR3 runs 16 residues. The variable domain in full, completed from reference TRBV7-9 and TRBJ2-3, reads DTGVSQNPRHKITKRGQNVTFRCDPISEHNRLYWYRQTLGQGPEFLTYFQNEAQLEKSRLLSDRFSAERPKGSFSTLEIQRTEQGDSAMYLCASNPDTGTRGNTQYFGPGTRLTVL.